The rows below give T cell receptor beta chains drawn from one sample of a study of blood T cell repertoires in COVID-19. The table came from immunoSEQ multiplex PCR; TCRdb's copy has only in-frame clones and leaves some out. This table holds 120,000 to 150,000 clones, 87% found once. Sample: PBMCs or T cells enriched from blood (not recorded which). The receptors shown here come from a woman aged 40 to 55 who had been exposed to COVID-19. The CDR3 runs from the conserved cysteine through the conserved F or W. A D gene is named only where the DNA matches it firmly. For some rows the clone size is stated as once, few or many, or as a class when expanded; others skip it.

v_gene,abundance,d_gene,j_gene,CDR3aa,CDR3nt
TRBV28,few,TRBD2,TRBJ2-7,CASLPRAPGGEQYF,TGTGCCAGCCTACCTAGGGCTCCGGGGGGCGAGCAGTACTTC
TRBV27,NA,NA,TRBJ1-5,CASSLWAGVQPQHF,TGTGCCAGCAGTTTATGGGCAGGGGTTCAGCCCCAGCATTTT
TRBV6-5,NA,NA,TRBJ1-1,CASRSRQDTISEAFF,TGTGCCAGCAGATCCCGACAGGATACAATCTCTGAAGCTTTCTTT
TRBV19,NA,NA,TRBJ1-1,CASSISALTEAFF,TGTGCCAGTAGTATCAGCGCCCTCACTGAAGCTTTCTTT
TRBV4-1,once,NA,TRBJ1-5,CASSQETGFGQPQHF,TGCGCCAGCAGCCAAGAGACTGGGTTCGGGCAGCCCCAGCATTTT
TRBV6-5,NA,NA,TRBJ1-3,CASILDRRAGNTIYF,TGTGCCAGCATTCTCGACAGGCGGGCTGGAAACACCATATATTTT
TRBV5-4,NA,NA,TRBJ1-2,CASSSSGGAEGYTF,TGTGCCAGCAGCTCCAGTGGGGGGGCGGAGGGCTACACCTTC
TRBV6-6,NA,NA,TRBJ1-1,CASSSNRAANTEAFF,TGTGCCAGCAGTTCCAACAGGGCGGCGAACACTGAAGCTTTCTTT
TRBV4-1,NA,NA,TRBJ2-7,CASSQSGYEQYF,TGCGCCAGCAGCCAATCCGGGTACGAGCAGTACTTC
TRBV18,NA,NA,TRBJ1-4,CASSPQGSGTNEKLFF,TGTGCCAGCTCACCGCAGGGGTCTGGCACTAATGAAAAACTGTTTTTT
TRBV12-3/TRBV12-4,NA,TRBD1,TRBJ1-1,CASATGGPAEAFF,TGTGCCAGCGCCACAGGGGGGCCTGCTGAAGCTTTCTTT
TRBV28,NA,TRBD1,TRBJ2-7,CASSTGTGFYEQYF,TGTGCCAGCAGTACCGGGACAGGGTTTTACGAGCAGTACTTC
TRBV21-1,NA,NA,TRBJ2-1,CAIPSSTGGYWNEQFF,TGTGCCATCCCCTCCTCTACAGGGGGCTATTGGAATGAGCAGTTCTTC
TRBV4-1,NA,NA,TRBJ1-1,CASSQVSGGVTEAFF,TGCGCCAGCAGCCAAGTCTCCGGGGGGGTCACTGAAGCTTTCTTT
TRBV29-1,NA,NA,TRBJ2-2,CSVEDRGGPRGGELFF,TGCAGCGTTGAAGATAGGGGAGGACCACGGGGCGGGGAGCTGTTTTTT
TRBV19,NA,TRBD1,TRBJ1-1,CASSYLGTGYPFF,TGTGCCAGTAGTTACCTCGGGACAGGGTATCCTTTCTTT
TRBV7-2,NA,NA,TRBJ1-1,CASSLGGLNTEAFF,TGTGCCAGCAGTCTCGGGGGATTAAACACTGAAGCTTTCTTT
TRBV27,NA,NA,TRBJ1-1,CASSLSRDTEAFF,TGTGCCAGCAGCCTCTCCCGGGACACTGAAGCTTTCTTT
TRBV10-3,NA,TRBD1,TRBJ2-7,CAIAEGANEQYF,TGTGCCATCGCTGAGGGGGCAAACGAGCAGTACTTC
TRBV3-1/TRBV3-2,NA,TRBD2,TRBJ2-5,CASSQKRGEVHQYF,TGTGCCAGCAGCCAAAAGCGGGGGGAGGTGCACCAGTACTTC
TRBV9,NA,NA,TRBJ1-2,CASSVEAGPYGYTF,TGTGCCAGCAGCGTAGAAGCAGGGCCCTATGGCTACACCTTC
TRBV29-1,NA,NA,TRBJ2-5,CSVERGAEETQYF,TGCAGCGTTGAACGGGGGGCGGAAGAGACCCAGTACTTC
TRBV27,NA,TRBD1,TRBJ2-7,CASSFTGQGSYEQYF,TGTGCCAGCAGTTTCACGGGACAGGGGAGTTACGAGCAGTACTTC
TRBV7-3,NA,NA,TRBJ1-1,CASSLLGGSTEAFF,TGTGCCAGCAGCCTCCTCGGTGGGAGCACTGAAGCTTTCTTT
TRBV2,NA,NA,TRBJ2-7,CASSGFTRYYEQYF,TGTGCCAGCAGCGGGTTTACGCGGTACTACGAGCAGTACTTC
TRBV7-8,once,NA,TRBJ2-7,CASSLDYGEQYF,TGTGCCAGCAGCCTCGACTACGGGGAGCAGTACTTC
TRBV9,NA,NA,TRBJ1-1,CASSVIGGNTEAFF,TGTGCCAGCAGCGTAATAGGAGGGAACACTGAAGCTTTCTTT
TRBV3-1/TRBV3-2,NA,TRBD1,TRBJ2-7,CASSHHRDRSSYEQYF,TGTGCCAGCAGCCACCACCGGGACAGGAGCTCCTACGAGCAGTACTTC
TRBV5-1,NA,NA,TRBJ2-3,CASSSERSTDTQYF,TGCGCCAGCAGCTCGGAGCGCAGCACAGATACGCAGTATTTT
TRBV12-3/TRBV12-4,NA,TRBD1,TRBJ1-1,CASNEQGARAFF,TGTGCCAGCAATGAGCAGGGGGCGCGGGCTTTCTTT
TRBV5-6,NA,NA,TRBJ2-1,CASILYNEQFF,TGTGCCAGCATCCTTTACAATGAGCAGTTCTTC
TRBV5-1,once,NA,TRBJ1-2,CASSLDSYGYTF,TGCGCCAGCAGCTTGGACAGCTATGGCTACACCTTC
TRBV7-6,NA,TRBD1,TRBJ1-1,CASSFGQGGTNTEAFF,TGTGCCAGCAGCTTTGGACAGGGGGGAACGAACACTGAAGCTTTCTTT
TRBV24-1,NA,NA,TRBJ2-2,CATASGYTGELFF,TGTGCCACCGCGAGCGGTTACACCGGGGAGCTGTTTTTT
TRBV5-4,once,TRBD1,TRBJ2-6,CASSGQGSSGANVLTF,TGTGCCAGCAGCGGACAGGGAAGCTCTGGGGCCAACGTCCTGACTTTC
TRBV7-9,NA,NA,TRBJ2-7,CASSPSRGIGSYF,TGTGCCAGCAGCCCCTCAAGGGGGATTGGTTCGTACTTC
TRBV4-1,once,NA,TRBJ2-5,CASSRGTGPVGETQYF,TGCGCCAGCAGCCGAGGAACAGGGCCCGTGGGAGAGACCCAGTACTTC
TRBV18,once,TRBD1,TRBJ1-6,CASSPRTGGNSPLHF,TGTGCCAGCTCACCTCGGACAGGGGGCAATTCACCCCTCCACTTT
TRBV4-3,NA,TRBD1,TRBJ2-7,CASSQVGQGSLEQYF,TGCGCCAGCAGCCAAGTGGGACAGGGGAGTTTGGAGCAGTACTTC
TRBV2,NA,TRBD2,TRBJ2-3,CASRLAGGPDTQYF,TGTGCCAGCAGACTAGCGGGGGGCCCAGATACGCAGTATTTT
TRBV11-3,NA,TRBD1,TRBJ2-1,CASTCRDRGTYNEQFF,TGTGCCAGCACCTGCCGGGACAGGGGTACCTACAATGAGCAGTTCTTC
TRBV27,NA,NA,TRBJ1-1,CASSLQGWYTEAFF,TGTGCCAGCAGTCTACAGGGATGGTACACTGAAGCTTTCTTT
TRBV27,NA,NA,TRBJ1-2,CASSLFGGDGYTF,TGTGCCAGCAGTTTATTCGGAGGAGATGGCTACACCTTC
TRBV28,NA,TRBD2,TRBJ2-3,CASISTRGGRDTQYF,TGTGCCAGCATTTCGACGCGGGGGGGTAGAGATACGCAGTATTTT
TRBV6-5,few,NA,TRBJ2-1,CASGLLSSYNEQFF,TGTGCCAGCGGGCTCTTGAGCTCCTACAATGAGCAGTTCTTC
TRBV15,once,TRBD2,TRBJ2-2,CATSPTGGWDTGELFF,TGTGCCACCAGCCCCACGGGAGGGTGGGACACCGGGGAGCTGTTTTTT